This is a list of T cell receptor beta chains from one sample in a study of blood T cell repertoires in COVID-19. Measured with immunoSEQ multiplex PCR; TCRdb has only the in-frame clones, and not every one. This table has 310,000 or so clones, more than 85% appearing once. Sequencing used peripheral blood. The receptors were gathered from a woman under 40 with COVID-19, enrolled during active disease. The CDR3 runs from the conserved cysteine through the conserved F or W. D genes are given only for firm matches. A clone size is listed for some rows: how often the clone was seen (once, few, many), or a class if it is expanded.

size	V	J	D	DNA	CDR3
NA	TRBV21-1	TRBJ2-7	NA	TGTGCCAGCAGTCTTAACTGGGAGGTGCACTTC	CASSLNWEVHF
NA	TRBV5-5	TRBJ1-2	TRBD1	TGTGCCAGCAGCTTGGCCAGCGGGACAGGGCGGACTAACTATGGCTACACCTTC	CASSLASGTGRTNYGYTF
NA	TRBV5-6	TRBJ2-7	NA	TGTGCCAGCAGCTTGGACAGAACCTACGAGCAGTACTTC	CASSLDRTYEQYF
once	TRBV19	TRBJ1-6	TRBD1	TGTGCCAGTAGCCCGGACAGGGGCGGGAGTTATTCACCCCTCCACTTT	CASSPDRGGSYSPLHF
NA	TRBV30	TRBJ2-1	TRBD2	TGTGCCTGGAGTCCGGGACTAGCGGGGAGTGGGCAGTTCTTC	CAWSPGLAGSGQFF
NA	TRBV30	TRBJ1-2	NA	TGTGCCTGGAGTGTACAGGTTAGCATCGGCTACACCTTC	CAWSVQVSIGYTF
NA	TRBV5-4	TRBJ2-1	TRBD2	TGTGCCAGCAGCTCCTCCGGGACTAGCGGCCACAATGAGCAGTTCTTC	CASSSSGTSGHNEQFF
NA	TRBV19	TRBJ1-1	NA	TGTGCCAGTAGTATGTATTCCGACAGACACACTGAAGCTTTCTTT	CASSMYSDRHTEAFF
NA	TRBV3-1/TRBV3-2	TRBJ1-2	NA	TGTGCCAGCAGCCAACGGAGGGGGGGCGGCTACACCTTC	CASSQRRGGGYTF
few	TRBV3-1/TRBV3-2	TRBJ1-2	NA	TGTGCCAGCAGCCAAGATCTGTCCAAAAGAGACTATGGCTACACCTTC	CASSQDLSKRDYGYTF
NA	TRBV2	TRBJ2-2	TRBD2	TGTGCCAGTTCCCCCCGGCGGGCGGGAGTTTCCGCCGGGGAGCTGTTTTTT	CASSPRRAGVSAGELFF
NA	TRBV5-1	TRBJ1-2	NA	TGCGCCAGCAGCTTGGCCCAGGCAGGGGCCTCACGGGGCTACACCTTC	CASSLAQAGASRGYTF
NA	TRBV30	TRBJ1-4	NA	TGTGCCTCCCCGTTAGACAGCCCCGGGGAAAAACTGTTTTTT	CASPLDSPGEKLFF
NA	TRBV11-3	TRBJ2-1	TRBD1	TGTGCCAGCAGCGCGAGGACAGGGAATGAGCAGTTCTTC	CASSARTGNEQFF
NA	TRBV30	TRBJ1-1	NA	TGTGCCTGGAGTTCATTTGCAGGGGTGGACACTGAAGCTTTCTTT	CAWSSFAGVDTEAFF
NA	TRBV3-1/TRBV3-2	TRBJ1-2	NA	TGTGCCAGCAGCCAAAGAGGCTATGGCTACACCTTC	CASSQRGYGYTF
NA	TRBV3-1/TRBV3-2	TRBJ1-4	NA	TGTGCCAGCAGCCAAGCAGGTGAACTGTTTTTT	CASSQAGELFF
NA	TRBV5-4	TRBJ1-1	TRBD1	TGTGCCAGCAGCTCAAAACAGGGGGCGCTTGGGGCTTTCTTT	CASSSKQGALGAFF
few	TRBV6-5	TRBJ2-6	NA	TGTGCCAGCAGTTCCGACAGCTCTGGGGCCAACGTCCTGACTTTC	CASSSDSSGANVLTF
NA	TRBV18	TRBJ2-1	NA	TGTGCCAGCTCACCTACAGGGACATACTACAATGAGCAGTTCTTC	CASSPTGTYYNEQFF
NA	TRBV2	TRBJ1-5	NA	TGTGCCAGCAGTGCACAGGTCCGGCAGCCCCAGCATTTT	CASSAQVRQPQHF
NA	TRBV18	TRBJ2-7	NA	TGTGCCAGCTCACCAGGGCAGGCCCTTTACGAGCAGTACTTC	CASSPGQALYEQYF
NA	TRBV4-1	TRBJ1-6	TRBD1	TGCGCCAGCAGCCCCCTTCGCGACAGGGCTTCACCCCTCCACTTT	CASSPLRDRASPLHF
NA	TRBV6-5	TRBJ1-5	NA	TGTGCCAGCAGTTACTCAGGGGGTAGTCAGCCCCAGCATTTT	CASSYSGGSQPQHF
NA	TRBV19	TRBJ1-3	NA	TGTGCCAGTAGTATACAGGGAAGGGGAAACACCATATATTTT	CASSIQGRGNTIYF
once	TRBV6-5	TRBJ2-1	TRBD1	TGTGCCAGCGGACAGGGATCATACAATGAGCAGTTCTTC	CASGQGSYNEQFF
once	TRBV29-1	TRBJ1-1	NA	TGCAGCGTTTTCACCTCAGGGTTCACTGAAGCTTTCTTT	CSVFTSGFTEAFF
NA	TRBV2	TRBJ2-7	NA	TGTGCCAGCAGTGAAATGCAGGTCTACGAGCAGTACTTC	CASSEMQVYEQYF
NA	TRBV3-1/TRBV3-2	TRBJ1-2	TRBD1	TGTGCCAGCAGCCACGGACAGGGGGCCCCTCTACTCTATGGCTACACCTTC	CASSHGQGAPLLYGYTF
NA	TRBV25-1	TRBJ2-3	TRBD1	TGTGCCAGCAGTGAGAGACAGGGCGGCACAGATACGCAGTATTTT	CASSERQGGTDTQYF
NA	TRBV10-2	TRBJ2-7	TRBD2	TGCGCCAGCAATATACTAGCGGGGGGGGAGCAGTACTTC	CASNILAGGEQYF
NA	TRBV30	TRBJ2-1	TRBD1	TGTGCCTGGAGTTCGGGACAGGGGCCTTACAATGAGCAGTTCTTC	CAWSSGQGPYNEQFF
NA	TRBV10-3	TRBJ2-4	TRBD2	TGTGCCATCAGTGAGTCGCTAAACGGACTAGCGGGAGGGGGAAACATTCAGTACTTC	CAISESLNGLAGGGNIQYF
once	TRBV3-1/TRBV3-2	TRBJ1-3	NA	TGTGCCAGCAGCCAAGATCGGGCAGGGGGAAACACCATATATTTT	CASSQDRAGGNTIYF
NA	TRBV27	TRBJ1-6	NA	TGTGCCAGCAGTTTATCGCGGCCGGATAATTCACCCCTCCACTTT	CASSLSRPDNSPLHF
NA	TRBV9	TRBJ2-7	NA	TGTGCCAGCAGCCCCCTCTCCTACGAGCAGTACTTC	CASSPLSYEQYF
few	TRBV28	TRBJ2-7	NA	TGTGCCAGCAGCCGGACTATAAACGAGCAGTACTTC	CASSRTINEQYF
NA	TRBV6-1	TRBJ1-5	NA	TGTGCCAGCAGTGAAGTTTGGTCGGTCGGCAATCAGCCCCAGCATTTT	CASSEVWSVGNQPQHF
NA	TRBV7-6	TRBJ1-6	NA	TGTGCCAGCAGCTTAGCGCAGTCTGACAGCTCACCCCTCCACTTT	CASSLAQSDSSPLHF
NA	TRBV11-3	TRBJ2-3	TRBD2	TGTGCCAGCAGCTTAGAACCTCCCCTCACCCCGCTACTAGCGGGAGAAATAGATACGCAGTATTTT	CASSLEPPLTPLLAGEIDTQYF
NA	TRBV19	TRBJ2-7	TRBD1	TGTGCCAGTAGTATAGTTTCGACAGGGGGTCCAAGCTCCTACGAGCAGTACTTC	CASSIVSTGGPSSYEQYF
NA	TRBV27	TRBJ2-6	TRBD1	TGTGCCAGCAAACCGGGACAGCTCCTCTCTGGGGCCAACGTCCTGACTTTC	CASKPGQLLSGANVLTF
NA	TRBV18	TRBJ1-1	NA	TGTGCCAGCTCCCCAACGGGGAACACTGAAGCTTTCTTT	CASSPTGNTEAFF
NA	TRBV12-3/TRBV12-4	TRBJ2-7	NA	TGTGCCAGCACCCAGAGCGGCTACGAGCAGTACTTC	CASTQSGYEQYF
NA	TRBV5-1	TRBJ2-2	TRBD1	TGCGCCAGCAGCTTGGACAGGGGCGAGCTGTTTTTT	CASSLDRGELFF
NA	TRBV11-3	TRBJ2-1	TRBD2	TGTGCCAGCAGCCTATATCCCACTAGCGCTTCCTACAATGAGCAGTTCTTC	CASSLYPTSASYNEQFF
NA	TRBV29-1	TRBJ2-7	TRBD2	TGCAGCGTGCAAATAGCGGGCAACTACGAGCAGTACTTC	CSVQIAGNYEQYF
NA	TRBV24-1	TRBJ2-1	TRBD2	TGTGCCACCAGTGATGGACTAGCGGGGCCCAACAATGAGCAGTTCTTC	CATSDGLAGPNNEQFF
NA	TRBV5-6	TRBJ1-2	NA	TGTGCCAGCAGCTTGGATCTGGCAGGCGGCTACACCTTC	CASSLDLAGGYTF
NA	TRBV7-2	TRBJ2-1	TRBD2	TGTGCCAGCAGAACCTACGGACTAGCGGGAAATGAGCAGTTCTTC	CASRTYGLAGNEQFF
once	TRBV11-2	TRBJ1-2	NA	TGTGCCAGCAGCCTACTCGAGGCCCTTTCAAATGGCTACACCTTC	CASSLLEALSNGYTF
NA	TRBV5-1	TRBJ2-1	TRBD2	TGCGCCAGCAGCTTGGATCCTAGCGGGAACTACAATGAGCAGTTCTTC	CASSLDPSGNYNEQFF
NA	TRBV7-9	TRBJ2-7	TRBD1	TGTGCCAGCAGCTCTCCGAGGGGACAGGGGGACGAGCAGTACTTC	CASSSPRGQGDEQYF
NA	TRBV7-2	TRBJ1-2	TRBD1	TGTGCCAGCAGCTTAGGGTCAGGGGGCAACTATGGCTACACCTTC	CASSLGSGGNYGYTF
NA	TRBV27	TRBJ2-7	TRBD1	TGTGCCAGCAAGGGACAGTACTACGAGCAGTACTTC	CASKGQYYEQYF
NA	TRBV30	TRBJ2-1	NA	TGTGCCTGGGTGCTCATAAAACGGGTAAGAGGTGAGCAGTTCTTC	CAWVLIKRVRGEQFF
NA	TRBV18	TRBJ2-6	NA	TGTGCCAGCTCACCGGGCAGGTCTAACTCTGGGGCCAACGTCCTGACTTTC	CASSPGRSNSGANVLTF